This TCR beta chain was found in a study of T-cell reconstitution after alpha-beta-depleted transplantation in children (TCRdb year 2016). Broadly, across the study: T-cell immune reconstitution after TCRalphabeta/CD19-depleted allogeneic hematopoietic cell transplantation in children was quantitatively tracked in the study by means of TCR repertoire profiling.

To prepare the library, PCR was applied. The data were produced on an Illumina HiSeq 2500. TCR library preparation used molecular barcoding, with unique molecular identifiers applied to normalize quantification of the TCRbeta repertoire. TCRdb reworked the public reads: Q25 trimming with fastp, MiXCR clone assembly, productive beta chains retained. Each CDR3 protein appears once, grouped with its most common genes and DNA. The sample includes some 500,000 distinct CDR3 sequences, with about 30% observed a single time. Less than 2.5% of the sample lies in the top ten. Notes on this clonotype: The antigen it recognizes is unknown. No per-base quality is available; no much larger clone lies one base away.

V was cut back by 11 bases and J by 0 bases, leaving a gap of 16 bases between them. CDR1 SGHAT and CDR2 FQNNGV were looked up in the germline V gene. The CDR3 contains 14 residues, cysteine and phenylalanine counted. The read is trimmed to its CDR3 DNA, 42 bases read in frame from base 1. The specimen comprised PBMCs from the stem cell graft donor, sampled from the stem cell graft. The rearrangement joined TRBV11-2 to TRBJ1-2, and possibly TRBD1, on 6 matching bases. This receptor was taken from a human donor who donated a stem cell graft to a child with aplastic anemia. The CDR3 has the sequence CAAGSTGTNYGYTF. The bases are TGTGCCGCAGGGTCGACAGGAACTAACTATGGCTACACCTTC.